This T cell receptor beta chain was retrieved from a study of regulatory T cells in long-lasting Graves disease. General study results and limits: TCR diversity was lower in persistent than newly diagnosed Graves' disease.

Noted time point: newly diagnosed GD, antithyroid drugs for less than 3 months. PBMC RNA was the source of the TCR library. iRepertoire HTBI primers and Arm-PCR of CDR3 regions built TCR beta libraries. MiXCR was run by TCRdb on the multiplex PCR reads, yielding one entry per CDR3 protein. Among around 450,000 distinct CDR3 sequences listed, around 15% were seen once. There are a few counts of this clonotype. Its antigen is not identified. This CDR3 comprises 16 residues. The ends lost 4 bases at V and 0 bases at J; junction bases unmatched: 7. These data were also reused for a study on T cells in Graves' hyperthyroidism and ophthalmopathy.

The sample in question was peripheral blood mononuclear cells (PBMCs), obtained at new diagnosis, from a patient treated with antithyroid drugs. This clonotype was sampled from a man in his forties with Graves disease. The chain links TRBV12-3 or TRBV12-4 to TRBJ2-7, with 9 bases fitting TRBD2. CDR3: CASSSLAGTSSYEQYF. For the CDR3, the DNA is TGTGCCAGCAGTTCTCTAGCGGGGACCTCCTCCTACGAGCAGTACTTC.